This T cell receptor beta chain stems from a study of shared clonotypes between healthy human individuals (dated by TCRdb to 2018 to 2020). Concerning the study at large: A couple of women and a few men aged 18 to 49 years were included in the cohort. Different laboratories and diverse techniques were used to prepare libraries and sequence TCR repertoires, to increase sequencing depth and limit assay-specific biases. Between about 0.9 and 10 billion PBMCs per donor were obtained by leukapheresis. To estimate repertoire size and how much clonotype sharing occurs between individuals, the study deeply sequenced the blood TCR repertoires of roughly 5 healthy adults. For each donor, CD4 naive and CD4 memory were each run on three plates, CD8 naive on two plates, and CD8 memory on one plate.

Using the deep immunoSEQ assay, multiplex PCR amplified TCR CDR3 regions from genomic DNA. Extracted genomic DNA from each cell subset was distributed evenly across all wells of several immunoSEQ 96-well plates, and each plate was treated as a replicate. Each replicate PCR for sorted subsets received approximately 200 ng genomic DNA, equal to about 29,000 T cell genomes. Purified libraries were measured with a Qubit 3.0 fluorometer, size-checked on a Bioanalyzer 2100, and measured again with the KAPA Library Quantification kit. Each immunoSEQ 96-well plate was sequenced on its own single-read 150-cycle Illumina NextSeq 550 flow cell. Per the authors' processing: Because only junctional sequences without quality scores were contained in the immunoSEQ output, filtering matching that applied to full-length reads could not be performed. To assign V/J genes and CDR3, sequences were annotated against IMGT germline references using PyIR, a Python wrapper for IgBLAST v1.9. Reads were filtered out if the reads had weak V/J assignments (E-value above 1e-6), no CDR3, stop codons, out-of-frame junctions, or ambiguous translated residues. V3J clonotypes were defined by identical inferred V gene, J gene, and CDR3 amino acid sequence. Percentage overlap between repertoires was calculated by dividing the number of shared unique clonotypes by the size of the smaller repertoire. Richness of each repertoire was evaluated using RTK rarefaction, the Chao1 estimator, and Recon v2.1 estimates of unobserved clonotypes. Generation probabilities for all TCRbeta clonotypes obtained by the gDNA method from several donors were computed using OLGA. TCRdb mirrors the immuneACCESS table, restricted to in-frame sequences. Some clones are absent from its copies; in checked studies, under half trace to an unresolved V gene, and the reason for the others is unknown. V, J and clone size derive from that table, while D and trimming were established from the DNA sequence. The sample yields about 2.4 million clones; just over 90% were counted once. Over 0.12% of the sample goes to the ten largest clones.

The donors were healthy, HIV-negative adults who had no recently reported acute infections or vaccinations. Every donor was a Caucasian adult residing in Nashville, Tennessee, USA. Magnetic negative selection was used to enrich CD4+ T cells, after which naive cells were positively selected on CD45RA and the negative fraction became the memory subset. Blood was collected by leukapheresis, and PBMCs were isolated by Ficoll-Histopaque density gradient centrifugation and then cryopreserved in liquid nitrogen vapor phase. Analytical flow cytometry was used to check the purity and quantity of every magnetically sorted T cell population. Genomic DNA was isolated from every sorted fraction and measured by UV absorbance on a Nanodrop 2000c. Notes on this clone: Its antigen has not been determined. Nothing much larger sits one base from this clone, and base qualities are not available.

Beyond this particular receptor, the publication reports: Rarefaction of sorted-subset datasets indicated incomplete sequencing despite the large sequencing depth. The small number of donors limited the genetic and exposure-history diversity represented. Sharing across several donors was observed for roughly 5% of naive CD4, less than 4% of naive CD8, about 2.5% of memory CD4, and about 0.4% of memory CD8 clonotypes. Compared with non-shared clonotypes, clonotypes shared by all four sorted-subset donors had higher generation probabilities. Sampling was restricted to blood, and TCR repertoires in tissue are likely to differ from TCR repertoires in blood. Naive subsets generally had larger estimated clonotype richness than memory subsets did. Based on pairwise subsampling, the degree of clonotype sharing among donors was expected to be affected by sequencing depth.

Reading from cysteine to phenylalanine, the CDR3 counts 14 amino acids. The retained sequence is limited to the CDR3, 42 bases, with the frame set at the first base. V lost 0 bases and J lost 3 bases; the stretch between them is 9 bases long. The V and J segments used are TRBV5-7 and TRBJ2-5; TRBD2 is perhaps the D gene, given 5 matching bases. TRBV5-7 is an ORF, with its function uncertain. This clonotype was sampled from a man between 18 and 29 years old in good health. Sequencing was done on a sample of naive CD4+ T cells sorted from blood. This specimen's cell subset or site label, interpreted: CD45RA+ positively selected. The CDR3 in this case is CASSLEVGEETQYF. The nucleotide sequence reads TGTGCCAGCAGCTTGGAGGTCGGGGAAGAGACCCAGTACTTC.